This TCR beta chain is from a study of OX40 agonist ivuxolimab in advanced cancers. Study summary: Six ivuxolimab dose levels, 0.01 to 10 mg/kg, were given intravenously every 2 weeks. Patients achieving partial responses numbered three: one hepatocellular carcinoma case and two cutaneous melanoma cases. The study's findings and limits: Clonal expansion was seen in CD4+ and CD8+ blood T cells by week 6 at 0.1 to 3.0 mg/kg. The specificity for antigen of the expanded peripheral T cells was not determined.

The V gene's germline CDR1 is KGHSY and CDR2 FQNENV. The CDR3 length is 16 residues. Trimming at V came to 2 bases and at J to 7 bases, leaving 3 bases not matched to a gene. As regards this clone: The antigen remains unidentified.

TCRdb's copy holds only in-frame clones and misses some; the assay was immunoSEQ multiplex PCR. The sample has 73,000 or so clones, more than 75% seen once; the top ten hold 0.6% to 0.8%. The specimen was CD4+ or CD8+ T cells sorted from blood, collected in a trial of the OX40 agonist ivuxolimab. The rearrangement links TRBV16 to TRBJ2-1; 15 nucleotides align to TRBD2. The TCR originated in an adult with an advanced solid tumor such as melanoma, head and neck, liver or kidney cancer. In nucleotides, the CDR3 is TGTGCCAGCAGCCAACCCGGGACTAGCGGGAGGAATGAGCAGTTCTTC. It yields the protein CASSQPGTSGRNEQFF.